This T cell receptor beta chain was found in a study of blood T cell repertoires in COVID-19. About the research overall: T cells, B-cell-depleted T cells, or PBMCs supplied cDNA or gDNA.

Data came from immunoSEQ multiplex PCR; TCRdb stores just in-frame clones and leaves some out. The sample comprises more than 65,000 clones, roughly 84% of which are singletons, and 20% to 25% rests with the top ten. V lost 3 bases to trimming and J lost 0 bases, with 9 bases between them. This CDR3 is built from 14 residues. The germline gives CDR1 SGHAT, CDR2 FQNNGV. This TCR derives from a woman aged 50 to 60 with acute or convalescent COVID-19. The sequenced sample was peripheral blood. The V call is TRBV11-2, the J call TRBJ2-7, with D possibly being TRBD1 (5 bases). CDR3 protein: CASSFQGHSYEQYF. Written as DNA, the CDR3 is TGTGCCAGCAGCTTCCAGGGCCACTCCTACGAGCAGTACTTC.